This TCR beta chain is from a study of Tregs in tolerant kidney transplant recipients. Study conclusions and caveats: Antigen-driven expansion was suggested because donor-specific Tregs expanded more than all Tregs in tolerant patients.

The CDR3 contains 13 residues. V was trimmed by 4 bases and J by 5 bases, leaving 11 bases between them. CDR1 is SNHLY and CDR2 is FYNNEI in the germline V gene. Concerning this clone: Its antigen is currently unknown.

The nonmyeloablative bone marrow transplants came from related graft donors, with transient mixed chimerism. CD4+CD25+CD127- Tregs, CD4+CD25- non-Tregs, CD4 and CD8 cells were sorted. This table comes from immunoSEQ multiplex PCR, and its TCRdb copy is limited to in-frame clones, with some not included. In the table there are tens of thousands of clones, approximately 89% of which are singletons. Sequencing was performed on CD4+ T cells from blood (PBMCs), taken 6 months after the transplant. V is TRBV2 and J is TRBJ2-5; D uncertain. The sequence was obtained from a human patient who received a combined kidney and bone marrow transplant. The graft donor may have given rise to some T cells. CDR3 sequence (DNA): TGTGCCAGCAGTGGGGTGGCGGCGGAGACCCAGTACTTC. Protein sequence: CASSGVAAETQYF.